This T cell receptor (beta chain) was obtained from a study of regulatory T cells in long-lasting Graves disease. The study, taken as a whole, reports: Persistent disease favored TRBV28, TRBJ1-2 and TRBJ2-5.

This clonotype was counted at least ten times. The antigen remains unidentified. Combining iRepertoire HTBI primers with Arm-PCR of CDR3 regions, the authors built TCR beta libraries. TCRdb re-called the multiplex PCR reads with MiXCR, one entry per CDR3 protein. The sample has about 360,000 distinct CDR3 sequences, around 15% seen once. The time point: newly diagnosed GD, antithyroid drugs for less than 3 months. After RNA was extracted from PBMCs, the TCR library was made from it. The EDTA tubes were filled with 7 to 9.5 milliliters of drawn peripheral blood. This CDR3 has 14 amino acids. V was pared by 6 bases and J by 2 bases, with 13 bases between. Germline loops: CDR1 MNHEY, CDR2 SMNVEV (reference sequence). This same sample was also part of a study on T cells in Graves' hyperthyroidism and ophthalmopathy. That paper notes: Lactation, pregnancy, other autoimmune disease or uncontrolled infection led to exclusion of patients. Based on clinical symptoms, serum thyroxine and TRAb, thyroid ultrasound and orbital computed tomography, diagnoses were reached.

Sequencing used peripheral blood mononuclear cells (PBMCs), obtained at new diagnosis, from a patient treated with antithyroid drugs. This sequence joins TRBV27 and TRBJ1-1; D gene uncertain. The origin of this receptor is a woman between 18 and 30 years old with Graves disease. Here the CDR3 DNA reads TGTGCCAGCAGCTTCTTAGGGAGCAACACTGAAGCTTTCTTT. It encodes CASSFLGSNTEAFF.